The present T cell receptor (beta chain) was sequenced within a study of CD8 T cells in ankylosing spondylitis. Notes on the study in general: A TCR beta motif made of eight highly homologous variants seemed typical of ankylosing spondylitis blood. In the blood and synovial fluid of reactive arthritis, some motif variants had been previously reported. Within peripheral blood, clones linked to disease were CD8+ and relatively rare.

Turning to this clonotype: Its cognate antigen is unknown.

This CDR3 is 13 amino acids long. Between the trimmed V and J ends, which lost 1 base and 8 bases, there was a span of 11 bases. Per the germline V gene, CDR1 is MNHEY and CDR2 is SMNVEV (reference sequence). Construction of TCR beta libraries was performed using quantitative 5'-RACE with molecular barcodes. Via MiXCR, TCRdb re-called the 5' RACE reads, giving one row per CDR3 protein. The table shows 250,000 to 350,000 distinct CDR3 sequences, with around 20% occurring only once. The chain has TRBV27 and TRBJ1-1; possibly TRBD1 for D (5 bases). The receptor was isolated from a male donor with ankylosing spondylitis or in good health (not recorded which). The sample taken for sequencing was blood, either unsorted or a sorted T cell fraction (not recorded which). CDR3 region: CASSLLGGMEAFF. The CDR3 DNA sequence: TGTGCCAGCAGTTTATTGGGGGGAATGGAAGCTTTCTTT.